The rows below give T cell receptor beta chains drawn from one sample of a study of CD8+CD57+ T cells in acquired aplastic anemia. Using its own MiXCR run on the reads, TCRdb lists one record per CDR3 protein. The data show roughly 420,000 distinct CDR3 sequences, with approximately 70% seen just once and 4% held by the top ten. The sequencing input was sorted CD4+, CD8+, or CD8+CD57+ T cells (not recorded which) from PBMCs. The receptors here all came from a human donor in good health, serving as a control. Each CDR3 is given with its conserved first and last residue. A D gene is named only where the DNA matches it firmly. The size entry is marked missing in some rows and otherwise reads once, few, many or a size class.

clone size	V gene	J gene	D gene	CDR3 protein	CDR3 DNA
NA	TRBV7-8	TRBJ1-1	NA	CASSLGWPENTGEFF	TGTGCCAGCAGCTTAGGTTGGCCAGAGAACACCGGAGAGTTCTTT
NA	TRBV20-1	TRBJ2-3	NA	CSARGAGLNKYF	TGCAGTGCTAGGGGGGCAGGGCTGAACAAGTATTTT
NA	TRBV7-9	TRBJ1-6	NA	CASSLAPGTMGTPLHF	TGTGCCAGCAGCTTGGCCCCCGGGACCATGGGCACACCGCTTCACTTT
NA	TRBV19	TRBJ2-3	TRBD2	CSAGLGLAGDTDTQYF	TGCAGTGCTGGTCTAGGACTAGCGGGGGACACAGATACGCAGTATTTT
NA	TRBV20-1	TRBJ1-2	NA	CSAREGMPNYGYTF	TGCAGTGCTAGAGAGGGGATGCCCAACTATGGCTACACCTTC
NA	TRBV20-1	TRBJ1-1	NA	CSASVPEGYGPEAFF	TGCAGTGCTAGCGTCCCAGAGGGCTACGGCCCTGAAGCTTTCTTT
many	TRBV25-1	TRBJ1-1	NA	CASSELGGNTEAFF	TGTGCCAGCAGTGAACTTGGGGGGAACACTGAAGCTTTCTTT
many	TRBV30	TRBJ2-1	TRBD1	CACLDRGYNEQFF	TGTGCCTGCCTTGACAGGGGATACAATGAGCAGTTCTTC
NA	TRBV15	TRBJ2-7	TRBD1	CATSRPGTVLTYEQYF	TGTGCCACCAGCAGACCCGGGACAGTCCTTACATACGAGCAGTACTTC
NA	TRBV20-1	TRBJ2-7	NA	CSAKPGVTYEQYF	TGCAGTGCTAAACCTGGGGTCACCTACGAGCAGTACTTC
NA	TRBV2	TRBJ1-2	NA	CASKRDYGYTF	TGTGCCAGCAAGCGAGACTATGGCTACACCTTC
many	TRBV7-2	TRBJ1-4	NA	CASSLTGTNEKLFF	TGTGCCAGCAGCTTAACCGGGACTAATGAAAAACTGTTTTTT
NA	TRBV5-1	TRBJ2-5	NA	CASSFPGRQETQYF	TGCGCCAGCAGCTTCCCGGGAAGGCAAGAGACCCAGTACTTC
many	TRBV6-1	TRBJ1-1	NA	CASSEISGMLGNTEAFF	TGTGCCAGCAGTGAAATCTCGGGAATGCTCGGGAACACTGAAGCTTTCTTT
many	TRBV12-3/TRBV12-4	TRBJ2-5	TRBD2	CASSFGASGETQYF	TGTGCCAGCAGTTTTGGGGCTAGCGGGGAGACCCAGTACTTC
NA	TRBV7-9	TRBJ2-7	NA	CASIPTSRVGRGSF	NA
few	TRBV12-3/TRBV12-4	TRBJ1-2	NA	CASSLRDGRPSWGYTF	TGTGCCAGCAGTTTGAGGGACGGACGACCTTCGTGGGGCTACACCTTC
NA	TRBV27	TRBJ2-7	TRBD1	CASVGTGSDEQYF	TGTGCCAGCGTTGGGACAGGAAGCGACGAGCAGTACTTC
NA	TRBV6-5	TRBJ1-6	NA	CASRRDVTGGSPLHF	TGTGCCAGCAGGAGAGATGTTACCGGCGGCTCACCCCTCCACTTT
many	TRBV20-1	TRBJ1-5	NA	CSARQAFDQPQHF	TGCAGTGCTAGACAGGCGTTCGATCAGCCCCAGCATTTT
many	TRBV7-2	TRBJ2-3	TRBD2	CASSSGGADTQYF	TGTGCCAGCAGCAGCGGGGGGGCAGATACGCAGTATTTT
NA	TRBV11-3	TRBJ2-3	NA	CASSLIDPTDTQYF	TGTGCCAGCAGCTTGATTGACCCAACAGATACGCAGTATTTT
NA	TRBV13	TRBJ1-2	NA	CASSLQTGSNYGYTF	TGTGCCAGCAGCTTGCAGACAGGATCTAACTATGGCTACACCTTC
NA	TRBV7-2	TRBJ1-2	NA	CASSLQGGQPQHVYTF	TGTGCCAGCAGCTTACAGGGCGGTCAGCCCCAGCATGTTTACACCTTC
NA	TRBV19	TRBJ2-2	NA	CASSPPRGRYSGELFF	TGTGCCAGTAGTCCCCCCCGGGGGCGTTACTCCGGGGAGCTGTTTTTT
NA	TRBV11-2	TRBJ2-7	NA	CASRRIGPGAREQYF	TGTGCCAGCAGGCGGATAGGGCCGGGGGCCCGGGAGCAGTACTTC
NA	TRBV4-1	TRBJ1-1	NA	CRSSSGPLNTEAFF	TGCAGGAGCAGTTCGGGGCCTTTGAACACTGAAGCTTTCTTT
NA	TRBV2	TRBJ2-7	TRBD2	CDSSSAPTSGGAYEQYF	TGTGACAGCAGCAGTGCTCCGACTAGCGGGGGGGCCTACGAGCAGTACTTC
NA	TRBV20-1	TRBJ1-6	NA	CSASSQGLDNSPLHF	TGCAGTGCTAGTTCTCAGGGGCTCGATAATTCACCCCTCCACTTT
NA	TRBV7-3	TRBJ1-2	NA	CASSLWWEYGYTFTF	NA
NA	TRBV7-2	TRBJ2-1	NA	CASVRAKNQPQFF	TGCGCCAGCGTCCGGGCCAAGAATCAGCCCCAGTTTTTC
many	TRBV20-1	TRBJ2-2	TRBD2	CSASASGGVNTGELFF	TGCAGTGCTAGCGCTAGCGGGGGGGTAAACACCGGGGAGCTGTTTTTT
NA	TRBV5-1	TRBJ1-1	TRBD1	CASSTQGQGSEAFF	TGTGCCAGCAGCACCCAGGGACAGGGATCTGAAGCTTTCTTT
many	TRBV29-1	TRBJ2-1	TRBD2	CSVGTSASSYNEQFF	TGCAGCGTTGGGACTAGCGCTAGCTCCTACAATGAGCAGTTCTTC